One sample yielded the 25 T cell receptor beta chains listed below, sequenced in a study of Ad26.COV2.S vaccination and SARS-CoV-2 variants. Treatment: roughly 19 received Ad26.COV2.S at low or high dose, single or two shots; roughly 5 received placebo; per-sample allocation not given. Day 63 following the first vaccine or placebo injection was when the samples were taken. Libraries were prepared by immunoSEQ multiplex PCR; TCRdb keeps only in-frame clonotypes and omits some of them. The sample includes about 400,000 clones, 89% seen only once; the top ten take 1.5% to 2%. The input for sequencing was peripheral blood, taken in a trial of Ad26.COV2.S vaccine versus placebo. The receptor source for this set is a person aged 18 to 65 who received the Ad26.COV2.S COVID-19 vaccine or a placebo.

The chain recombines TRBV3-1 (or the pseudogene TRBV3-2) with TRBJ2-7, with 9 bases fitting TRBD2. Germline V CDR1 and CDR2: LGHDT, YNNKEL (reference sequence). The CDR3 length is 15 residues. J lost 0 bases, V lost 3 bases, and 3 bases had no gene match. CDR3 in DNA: TGTGCCAGCAGCCAGTTAGCGGGAGTCTCCTACGAGCAGTACTTC. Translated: CASSQLAGVSYEQYF.

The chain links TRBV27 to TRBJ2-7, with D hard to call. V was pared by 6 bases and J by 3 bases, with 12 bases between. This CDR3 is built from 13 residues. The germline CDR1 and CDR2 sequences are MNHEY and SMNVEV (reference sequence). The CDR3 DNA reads TGTGCCAGCAGGAGGTACGAGGACTACGAGCAGTACTTC. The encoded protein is CASRRYEDYEQYF.

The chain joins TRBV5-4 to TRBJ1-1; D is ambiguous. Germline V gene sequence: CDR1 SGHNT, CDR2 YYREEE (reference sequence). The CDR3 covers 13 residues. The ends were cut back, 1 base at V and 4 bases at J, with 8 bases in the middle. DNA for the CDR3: TGTGCCAGCAGCTTGTGGTCGGGCACTGAAGCTTTCTTT. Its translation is CASSLWSGTEAFF.

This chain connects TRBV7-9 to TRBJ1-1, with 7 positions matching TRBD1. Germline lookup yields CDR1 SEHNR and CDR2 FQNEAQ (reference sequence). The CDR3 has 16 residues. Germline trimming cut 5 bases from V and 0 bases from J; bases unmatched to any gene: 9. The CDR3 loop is CASSVTGDLMNTEAFF. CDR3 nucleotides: TGTGCCAGCAGCGTCACAGGGGACCTCATGAACACTGAAGCTTTCTTT.

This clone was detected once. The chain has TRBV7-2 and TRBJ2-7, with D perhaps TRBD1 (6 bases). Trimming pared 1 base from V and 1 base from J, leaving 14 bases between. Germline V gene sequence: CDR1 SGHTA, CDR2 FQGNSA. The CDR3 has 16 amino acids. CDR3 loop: CASSLVGGEVSYEQYF. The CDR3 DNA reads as TGTGCCAGCAGCTTAGTAGGGGGAGAGGTATCCTACGAGCAGTACTTC.

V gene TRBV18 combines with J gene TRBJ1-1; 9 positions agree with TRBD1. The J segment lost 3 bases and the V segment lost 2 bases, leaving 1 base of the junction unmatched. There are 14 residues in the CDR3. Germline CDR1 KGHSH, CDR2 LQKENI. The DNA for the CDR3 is TGTGCCAGCTCACCAGGGACAGGGTACACTGAAGCTTTCTTT. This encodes CASSPGTGYTEAFF.

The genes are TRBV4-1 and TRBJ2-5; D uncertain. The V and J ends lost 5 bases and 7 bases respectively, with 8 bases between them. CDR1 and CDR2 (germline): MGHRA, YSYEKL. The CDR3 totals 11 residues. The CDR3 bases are TGCGCCAGCAGCTCGGGCGGGACCCAGTACTTC. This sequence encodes CASSSGGTQYF.

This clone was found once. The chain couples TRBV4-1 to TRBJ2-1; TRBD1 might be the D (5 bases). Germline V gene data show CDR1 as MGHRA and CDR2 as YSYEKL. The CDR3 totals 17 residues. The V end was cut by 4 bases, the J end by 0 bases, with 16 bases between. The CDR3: CASSPTDTLSSYNEQFF. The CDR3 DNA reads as TGCGCCAGCAGCCCGACAGATACCCTAAGCTCCTACAATGAGCAGTTCTTC.

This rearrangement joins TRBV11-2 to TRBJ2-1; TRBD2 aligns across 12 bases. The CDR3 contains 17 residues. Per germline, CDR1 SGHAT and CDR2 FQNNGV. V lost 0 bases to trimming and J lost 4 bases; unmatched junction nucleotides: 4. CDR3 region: CASSLDPGLAGYNEQFF. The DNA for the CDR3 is TGTGCCAGCAGCTTAGATCCAGGACTAGCGGGATACAATGAGCAGTTCTTC.

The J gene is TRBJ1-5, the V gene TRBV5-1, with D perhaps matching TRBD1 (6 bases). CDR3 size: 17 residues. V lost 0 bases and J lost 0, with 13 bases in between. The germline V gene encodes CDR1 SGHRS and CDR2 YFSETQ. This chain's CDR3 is CASSLGVLGHSNQPQHF. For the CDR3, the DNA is TGCGCCAGCAGCTTGGGGGTCCTGGGACATAGCAATCAGCCCCAGCATTTT. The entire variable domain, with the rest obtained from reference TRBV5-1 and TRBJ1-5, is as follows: KAGVTQTPRYLIKTRGQQVTLSCSPISGHRSVSWYQQTPGQGLQFLFEYFSETQRNKGNFPGRFSGRQFSNSRSEMNVSTLELGDSALYLCASSLGVLGHSNQPQHFGDGTRLSIL.

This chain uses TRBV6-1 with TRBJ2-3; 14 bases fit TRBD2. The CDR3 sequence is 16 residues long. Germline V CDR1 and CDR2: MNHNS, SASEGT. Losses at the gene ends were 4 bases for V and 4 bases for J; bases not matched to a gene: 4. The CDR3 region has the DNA TGTGCCAGCAGTGCGGGACTAGCGGGAGCGGCAGATACGCAGTATTTT. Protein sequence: CASSAGLAGAADTQYF.

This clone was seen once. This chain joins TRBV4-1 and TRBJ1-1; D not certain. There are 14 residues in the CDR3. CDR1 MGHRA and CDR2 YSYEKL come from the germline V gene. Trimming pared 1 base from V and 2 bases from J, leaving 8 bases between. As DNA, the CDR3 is TGCGCCAGCAGCCAAGCCCAGCCTAACACTGAAGCTTTCTTT. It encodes CASSQAQPNTEAFF.

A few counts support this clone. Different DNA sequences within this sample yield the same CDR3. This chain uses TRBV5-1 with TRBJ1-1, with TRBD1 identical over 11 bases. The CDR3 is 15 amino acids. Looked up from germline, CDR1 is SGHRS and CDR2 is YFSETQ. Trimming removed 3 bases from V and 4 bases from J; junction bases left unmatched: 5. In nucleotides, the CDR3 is TGCGCCAGCAGCTCCCTGGGGACAGGGGGCACTGAAGCTTTCTTT. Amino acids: CASSSLGTGGTEAFF.

The chain's CDR3 is CASSLNSYNSPLHF. As DNA, the CDR3 is TGCGCCAGCAGCTTGAACTCCTATAATTCACCCCTCCACTTT. The chain recombines TRBV5-1 with TRBJ1-6; no clear D gene. The V end lost 1 base, the J end lost 0 bases, and 2 bases lay between the germline ends. Per germline, CDR1 SGHRS and CDR2 YFSETQ. The CDR3 spans 14 residues.

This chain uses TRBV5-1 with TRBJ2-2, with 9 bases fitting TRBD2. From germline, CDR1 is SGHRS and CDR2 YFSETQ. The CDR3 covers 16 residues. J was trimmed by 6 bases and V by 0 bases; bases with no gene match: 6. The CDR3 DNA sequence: TGCGCCAGCAGCTTGGTAGCGGGAGACCAAGCCGGGGAGCTGTTTTTT. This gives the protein CASSLVAGDQAGELFF.

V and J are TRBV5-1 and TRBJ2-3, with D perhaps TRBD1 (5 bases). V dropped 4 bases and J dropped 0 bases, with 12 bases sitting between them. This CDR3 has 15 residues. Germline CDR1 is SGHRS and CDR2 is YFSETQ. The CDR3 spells CASSSTGMSTDTQYF. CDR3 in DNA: TGCGCCAGCAGCAGCACAGGCATGAGCACAGATACGCAGTATTTT.

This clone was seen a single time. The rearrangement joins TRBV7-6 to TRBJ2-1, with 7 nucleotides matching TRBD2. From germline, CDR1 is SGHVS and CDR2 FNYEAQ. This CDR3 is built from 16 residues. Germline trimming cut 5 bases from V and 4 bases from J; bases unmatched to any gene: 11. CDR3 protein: CASSRRTSALYNEQFF. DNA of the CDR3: TGTGCCAGCAGCCGGCGAACTAGCGCTTTATACAATGAGCAGTTCTTC. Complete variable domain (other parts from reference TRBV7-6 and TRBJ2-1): GAGVSQSPRYKVTKRGQDVALRCDPISGHVSLYWYRQALGQGPEFLTYFNYEAQQDKSGLPNDRFSAERPEGSISTLTIQRTEQRDSAMYRCASSRRTSALYNEQFFGPGTRLTVL.

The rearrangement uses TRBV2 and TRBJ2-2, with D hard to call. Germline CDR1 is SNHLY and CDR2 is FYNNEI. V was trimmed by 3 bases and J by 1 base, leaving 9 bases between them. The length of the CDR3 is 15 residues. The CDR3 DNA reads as TGTGCCAGCAGTGAGGTACAGAAGAACACCGGGGAGCTGTTTTTT. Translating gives CASSEVQKNTGELFF.

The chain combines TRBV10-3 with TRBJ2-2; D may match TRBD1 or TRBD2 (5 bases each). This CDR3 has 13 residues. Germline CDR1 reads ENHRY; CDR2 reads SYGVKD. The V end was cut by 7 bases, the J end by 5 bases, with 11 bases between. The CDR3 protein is CAIMRGATGELFF. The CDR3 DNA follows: TGTGCCATCATGCGAGGGGCAACCGGGGAGCTGTTTTTT.

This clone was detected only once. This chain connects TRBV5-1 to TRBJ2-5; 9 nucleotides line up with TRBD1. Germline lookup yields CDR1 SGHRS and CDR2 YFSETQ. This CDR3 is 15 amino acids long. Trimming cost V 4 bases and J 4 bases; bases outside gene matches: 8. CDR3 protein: CASSLTGQGRETQYF. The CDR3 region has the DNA TGCGCCAGCAGCCTAACCGGACAGGGGAGAGAGACCCAGTACTTC.

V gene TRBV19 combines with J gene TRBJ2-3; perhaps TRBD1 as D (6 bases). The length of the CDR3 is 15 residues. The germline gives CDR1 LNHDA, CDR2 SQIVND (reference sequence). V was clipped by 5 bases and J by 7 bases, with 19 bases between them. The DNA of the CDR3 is TGTGCCAGTAGTGGCGTCGGGACACCGGCTAATACGCAGTATTTT. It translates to CASSGVGTPANTQYF. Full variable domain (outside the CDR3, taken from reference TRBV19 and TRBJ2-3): DGGITQSPKYLFRKEGQNVTLSCEQNLNHDAMYWYRQDPGQGLRLIYYSQIVNDFQKGDIAEGYSVSREKKESFPLTVTSAQKNPTAFYLCASSGVGTPANTQYFGPGTRLTVL.

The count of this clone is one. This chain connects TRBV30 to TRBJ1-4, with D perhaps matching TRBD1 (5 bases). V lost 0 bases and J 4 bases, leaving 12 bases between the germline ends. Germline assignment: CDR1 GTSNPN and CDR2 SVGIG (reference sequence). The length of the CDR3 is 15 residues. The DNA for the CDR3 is TGTGCCTGGAGTGTACGAGCAGGGATTAATGAAAAACTGTTTTTT. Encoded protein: CAWSVRAGINEKLFF.

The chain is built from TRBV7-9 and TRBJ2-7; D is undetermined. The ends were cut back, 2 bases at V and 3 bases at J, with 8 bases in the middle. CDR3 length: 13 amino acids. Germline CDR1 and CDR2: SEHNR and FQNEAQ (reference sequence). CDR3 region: CASSLQQNYEQYF. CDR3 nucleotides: TGTGCCAGCAGCTTACAACAGAACTACGAGCAGTACTTC.

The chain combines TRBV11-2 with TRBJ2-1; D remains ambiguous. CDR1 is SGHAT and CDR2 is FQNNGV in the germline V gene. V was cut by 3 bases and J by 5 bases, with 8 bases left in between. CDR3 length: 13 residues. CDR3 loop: CASSFSVDNEQFF. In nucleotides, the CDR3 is TGTGCCAGCAGCTTTTCCGTCGACAATGAGCAGTTCTTC.

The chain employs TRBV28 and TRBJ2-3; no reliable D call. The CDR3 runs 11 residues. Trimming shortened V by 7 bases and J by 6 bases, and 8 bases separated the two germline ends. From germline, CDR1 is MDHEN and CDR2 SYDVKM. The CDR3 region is CASTDLDTQYF. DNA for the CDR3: TGTGCCAGCACCGACTTGGATACGCAGTATTTT.